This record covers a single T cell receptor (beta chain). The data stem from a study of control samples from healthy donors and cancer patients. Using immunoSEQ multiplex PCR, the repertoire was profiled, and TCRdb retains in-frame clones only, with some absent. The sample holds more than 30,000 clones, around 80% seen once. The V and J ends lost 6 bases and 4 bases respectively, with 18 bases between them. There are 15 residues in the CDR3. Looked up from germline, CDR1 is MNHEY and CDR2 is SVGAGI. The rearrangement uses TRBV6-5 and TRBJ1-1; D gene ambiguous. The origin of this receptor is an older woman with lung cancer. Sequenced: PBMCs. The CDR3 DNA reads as TGTGCCAGCAGGCCTCATAGGGATTTCTTCACTGAAGCTTTCTTT. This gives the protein CASRPHRDFFTEAFF.